Shown below are 19 T cell receptor beta chains from a single sample sequenced in a study of response to subunit inactivated influenza vaccine. In TCRdb, the RT-PCR reads were re-called with MiXCR into one record per CDR3 protein. The sample has roughly 570,000 distinct CDR3 sequences; 14% are singletons. The material was PBMCs from blood, obtained about 11 days after vaccination. The receptors derive from a man in his fifties who received an inactivated influenza vaccine.

The CDR3 here is CATSDWTGGGQFF. In DNA, the CDR3 is TGTGCCACCAGTGATTGGACAGGGGGCGGTCAGTTCTTC. V and J are TRBV24-1 and TRBJ2-1; 11 positions agree with TRBD1. V lost 2 bases and J lost 13; bases outside the gene matches: 3. In germline, CDR1 is KGHDR, CDR2 SFDVKD. The CDR3 extends over 13 amino acids.

This clonotype was counted ten times or more. The chain couples TRBV5-1 to TRBJ1-1; D may be TRBD1 (5 bases). The germline V gene encodes CDR1 SGHRS and CDR2 YFSETQ. The length of the CDR3 is 14 residues. V lost 3 bases and J lost 3, with 12 bases in between. The CDR3 region is CASSSGTGDTEAFF. CDR3 coding DNA: TGCGCCAGCAGCTCGGGCACAGGAGACACTGAAGCTTTCTTT.

The chain uses TRBV20-1 and TRBJ2-5, with TRBD2 identical over 7 bases. V was pared by 6 bases and J by 3 bases, with 10 bases of the junction left unmatched. Germline V lookup: CDR1 DFQATT, CDR2 SNEGSKA (reference sequence). The CDR3 extends over 14 amino acids. CDR3 in amino acids: CSATPGLPKETQYF. The CDR3 coding sequence is TGCAGTGCAACCCCGGGACTACCGAAAGAGACCCAGTACTTC.

V and J are TRBV29-1 and TRBJ2-1, with TRBD1 as a possible D gene (6 bases). V was cut by 3 bases and J by 4 bases, with 7 bases left in between. CDR1 and CDR2 from the germline V gene are SQVTM and ANQGSEA. The CDR3 runs to 12 residues. CDR3 loop: CSVDTGYNEQFF. The CDR3 region has the DNA TGCAGCGTTGACACAGGGTACAATGAGCAGTTCTTC.

J is TRBJ2-3 and V is TRBV7-2; possibly TRBD1 for D (5 bases). The CDR3 totals 15 residues. Germline CDR1 and CDR2: SGHTA and FQGNSA. The V and J ends lost 2 bases and 3 bases respectively, with 12 bases between them. This chain's CDR3 is CASSLRRVWTDTQYF. The CDR3 DNA follows: TGTGCCAGCAGCTTACGCAGGGTCTGGACAGATACGCAGTATTTT.

This clonotype was recorded many times. The chain combines TRBV7-9 with TRBJ1-6; D may be TRBD1 (6 bases). There are 16 residues in the CDR3. The V end lost 6 bases, the J end lost 13 bases, and 25 bases lay between the germline ends. Germline-derived CDR1 and CDR2 are SEHNR and FQNEAQ (reference sequence). CDR3 DNA sequence: TGTGCCAGCAGTTCAGGGGCCGGTGGGACATTCAGGCCCCTCCACTTT. It specifies CASSSGAGGTFRPLHF.

This clonotype was detected many times. V gene TRBV20-1 combines with J gene TRBJ1-3; 7 nucleotides match TRBD1. This CDR3 has 17 amino acids. Unmatched junction bases numbered 11, after V lost 0 bases and J lost 3 bases. CDR1 and CDR2 from the germline V gene are DFQATT and SNEGSKA (reference sequence). The CDR3 sequence is CSARDSRPTGSGNTIYF. In nucleotides, the CDR3 is TGCAGTGCTAGAGATAGCCGCCCGACAGGGAGTGGAAACACCATATATTTT.

This clonotype was seen more than once but under ten times. Sequence at one end of the junction differs from germline and may be a read error. For the CDR3, the DNA is TGCGCCAGCAGCTTGGTACCGACCGTGTCCTCCAACGAGCAGTACTTC. Translating it yields CASSLVPTVSSNEQYF. V and J are TRBV5-1 and TRBJ2-7; D gene unclear. CDR1 is SGHRS and CDR2 is YFSETQ in the germline V gene. This CDR3 is 16 amino acids long.

This clonotype has just a few counts. V is TRBV5-1 and J is TRBJ2-7; D is undetermined. V was clipped by 0 bases and J by 3 bases, with 22 bases between them. Germline V gene lookup returns CDR1 SGHRS and CDR2 YFSETQ. The CDR3 runs to 18 residues. CDR3 region: CASSLGVTERIPLYEQYF. Written as DNA, the CDR3 is TGCGCCAGCAGCTTGGGTGTCACAGAAAGGATCCCCCTCTACGAGCAGTACTTC.

This clonotype occurred a few times. This rearrangement joins TRBV4-2 to TRBJ2-1; D is perhaps TRBD2 (5 bases). CDR3 length: 15 residues. The germline V gene has CDR1 LGHNA and CDR2 YNFKEQ. The V end was cut by 2 bases, the J end by 0 bases, with 8 bases between. The CDR3 coding sequence is TGTGCCAGCAGCCAAAATGCGGGCTCCTACAATGAGCAGTTCTTC. Its protein is CASSQNAGSYNEQFF.

There are many counts of this clonotype. The rearrangement links TRBV24-1 to TRBJ2-3, with D possibly matching TRBD1 (7 bases). Trimming took 5 bases from V and 3 from J, leaving 23 bases between them. Germline V CDR1 and CDR2: KGHDR, SFDVKD. The CDR3 consists of 18 residues. In DNA, the CDR3 is TGTGCCACCAGTGCCCCCCGAGTCGGGCAGGGGGGAACAGATACGCAGTATTTT. It codes for CATSAPRVGQGGTDTQYF.

The chain links TRBV7-2 to TRBJ1-2; 8 bases are shared with TRBD1. With 1 base clipped from V and 4 bases from J, the junction kept 5 bases outside the gene matches. Per the germline V gene, CDR1 is SGHTA and CDR2 is FQGNSA. The CDR3 consists of 15 residues. DNA of the CDR3: TGTGCCAGCAGCTTAGTCGAGGGACAGGTCTATGGCTACACCTTC. Its translation: CASSLVEGQVYGYTF.

The rearrangement uses TRBV9 and TRBJ2-1, with D possibly being TRBD2 (7 bases). Germline V gene data show CDR1 as SGDLS and CDR2 as YYNGEE. The CDR3 runs to 16 residues. Between the trimmed V and J ends, which lost 4 bases and 0 bases, there was a span of 14 bases. The CDR3 region is CASSMGGGSSYNEQFF. In DNA form, the CDR3 reads TGTGCCAGCAGCATGGGGGGCGGGAGCTCCTACAATGAGCAGTTCTTC.

The chain has TRBV6-5 and TRBJ1-5; D remains unclear. V was clipped by 4 bases and J by 1 base, with 5 bases between them. CDR3 length equals 13 residues. Germline-derived CDR1 and CDR2 are MNHEY and SVGAGI. CDR3 sequence (DNA): TGTGCCAGCAGTTCGCAGAGCAATCAGCCCCAGCATTTT. Encoded protein: CASSSQSNQPQHF.

This clonotype was counted ten times or more. The chain is built from TRBV20-1 and TRBJ1-5; 8 nucleotides agree with TRBD1. The CDR3 length is 16 residues. The V gene's germline CDR1 is DFQATT and CDR2 SNEGSKA (reference sequence). Trimming cost V 1 base and J 8 bases; bases outside gene matches: 13. The CDR3 region is CSARGGGTGNKEPQHF. In DNA form, the CDR3 reads TGCAGTGCTAGAGGGGGCGGGACAGGTAACAAAGAGCCCCAGCATTTT.

The table lists this clonotype with many counts. The chain's CDR3 is CSARPLDPALGAFF. As DNA, the CDR3 is TGCAGTGCTAGACCTTTGGACCCGGCACTTGGAGCTTTCTTT. The genes are TRBV20-1 and TRBJ1-1; no firm D call. The length of the CDR3 is 14 residues. V was clipped by 2 bases and J by 10 bases, with 20 bases between them. CDR1 and CDR2 (germline): DFQATT, SNEGSKA (reference sequence).

This clonotype was detected only a few times. This rearrangement joins TRBV7-9 to TRBJ1-6; the match to TRBD1 covers 9 bases. This CDR3 is built from 15 residues. V lost 5 bases and J lost 7; bases outside the gene matches: 6. CDR1 and CDR2 (germline): SEHNR, FQNEAQ (reference sequence). This chain's CDR3 is CASSKQGASNSPLHF. CDR3 coding DNA: TGTGCCAGCAGCAAACAGGGGGCTTCCAATTCACCCCTCCACTTT. Filled out from reference TRBV7-9 and TRBJ1-6, the complete variable domain reads DTGVSQNPRHKITKRGQNVTFRCDPISEHNRLYWYRQTLGQGPEFLTYFQNEAQLEKSRLLSDRFSAERPKGSFSTLEIQRTEQGDSAMYLCASSKQGASNSPLHFGNGTRLTVT.

This clonotype occurred a few times. The chain joins TRBV11-1 to TRBJ2-3, with D unclear. The CDR3 totals 13 residues. CDR1 and CDR2 (germline): SGHAT, FQDESV (reference sequence). V lost 0 bases and J 6 bases, leaving 7 bases between the germline ends. The CDR3 DNA is TGTGCCAGCAGCTTAGCGAAGGTGGATACGCAGTATTTT. Amino acid sequence: CASSLAKVDTQYF.

This clonotype was detected only a few times. The chain links TRBV6-6 to TRBJ2-1, with D uncertain. This CDR3 spans 12 amino acids. V was cut by 8 bases and J by 6 bases, with 11 bases left in between. Germline V gene data show CDR1 as MNHNY and CDR2 as SVGAGI (reference sequence). CDR3 protein: CASGSVINEQFF. The CDR3 region has the DNA TGTGCCAGCGGCTCGGTGATCAATGAGCAGTTCTTC.